This T cell receptor beta chain was sequenced for a study of blood T cell repertoires in COVID-19. From germline, CDR1 is LNHNV and CDR2 YYDKDF (reference sequence). V lost 5 bases and J lost 5, with 16 bases in between. The CDR3 spans 14 residues. Among Cohort 3 donors, those recovered had two negative PCRs, clearance, or symptom resolution. Assay: immunoSEQ multiplex PCR; the TCRdb copy retains only in-frame clones and omits some. The profile shows roughly 300,000 clones, nearly 90% of them singletons. This sequence joins TRBV15 and TRBJ2-7; D is possibly TRBD1 (5 bases). The TCR sequence derives from a young woman who had recovered from COVID-19. The sample was PBMCs or T cells enriched from blood (not recorded which). The CDR3 nucleotides read TGTGCCACCAGCCTCCGGACACCCATCAACGAGCAGTACTTC. It is translated as CATSLRTPINEQYF. The full variable domain, rest sourced from reference TRBV15 and TRBJ2-7, is DAMVIQNPRYQVTQFGKPVTLSCSQTLNHNVMYWYQQKSSQAPKLLFHYYDKDFNNEADTPDNFQSRRPNTSFCFLDIRSPGLGDTAMYLCATSLRTPINEQYFGPGTRLTVT.